These T cell receptor beta chains were read from a single sample in a study of OX40 agonist ivuxolimab in advanced cancers. The protocol was immunoSEQ multiplex PCR, while the TCRdb copy is restricted to in-frame clones and leaves out a portion. Of 78,000 or so clones in the sample, about 89% are singletons; the top ten hold under 0.75%. Here the sequenced sample was CD4+ or CD8+ T cells sorted from blood, taken in a trial of the OX40 agonist ivuxolimab. These receptors were obtained from an adult with an advanced solid tumor such as melanoma, head and neck, liver or kidney cancer. The CDR3 runs from the conserved cysteine through the conserved F or W. Each record gives: clone size, J gene, D gene, V gene, CDR3 protein, CDR3 DNA. A D gene is named only where the DNA matches it firmly. Only some rows state a clone size, as once, few, many or a class for expanded clones.

- | TRBJ2-7 | TRBD1 | TRBV14 | CASSPVSGQGHEQYF | TGTGCCAGCAGTCCGGTATCGGGACAGGGCCACGAGCAGTACTTC
- | TRBJ1-1 | TRBD1 | TRBV5-1 | CASSLGGRGRNAEAFF | TGCGCCAGCAGCTTGGGAGGGAGGGGGCGCAACGCTGAAGCTTTCTTT
- | TRBJ2-3 | - | TRBV5-1 | CASSLVESTDTQYF | TGCGCCAGCAGCTTGGTGGAAAGCACAGATACGCAGTATTTT
- | TRBJ2-7 | - | TRBV28 | CASTLGTSEYEQYF | -
- | TRBJ1-5 | TRBD1 | TRBV6-6 | CASSIQSTGGGQPQHF | TGTGCCAGCAGCATACAATCGACAGGGGGAGGGCAGCCCCAGCATTTT
- | TRBJ2-3 | TRBD2 | TRBV6-1 | CASSDGAGGPSTDTQYF | TGTGCCAGCAGTGACGGAGCGGGGGGGCCCTCGACAGATACGCAGTATTTT
- | TRBJ1-2 | - | TRBV4-3 | CASSQDPRVAGGYTF | TGCGCCAGCAGCCAAGACCCCCGAGTCGCTGGCGGCTACACCTTC
- | TRBJ2-6 | - | TRBV29-1 | CSVGQSGANVLTF | TGCAGCGTTGGACAGTCTGGGGCCAACGTCCTGACTTTC
- | TRBJ2-2 | - | TRBV19 | CASSIRAGSNTGELFF | TGTGCCAGTAGTATTCGGGCAGGCTCTAACACCGGGGAGCTGTTTTTT
- | TRBJ2-5 | TRBD1 | TRBV9 | CASSAIPGTGYETQYF | TGTGCCAGCAGCGCAATACCCGGGACAGGTTACGAGACCCAGTACTTC
once | TRBJ2-5 | TRBD2 | TRBV28 | CASSDLAGVETQYF | TGTGCCAGCAGTGATCTAGCGGGAGTTGAGACCCAGTACTTC
- | TRBJ1-4 | TRBD1 | TRBV6-1 | CASSETGRHEKLFF | TGTGCCAGCAGTGAGACAGGGCGGCATGAAAAACTGTTTTTT
once | TRBJ2-7 | - | TRBV28 | CASSFRPIGINEQYF | TGTGCCAGCAGTTTTAGGCCCATCGGGATCAACGAGCAGTACTTC
- | TRBJ2-1 | - | TRBV11-3 | CASSFGGTSPNEQFF | TGTGCCAGCAGCTTCGGCGGCACCTCACCCAATGAGCAGTTCTTC
- | TRBJ2-3 | - | TRBV11-2 | CASSLDRGADTQYF | TGTGCCAGCAGCTTAGATCGCGGGGCGGATACGCAGTATTTT
- | TRBJ2-5 | - | TRBV27 | CASSLRQETQYF | TGTGCCAGCAGCCTACGCCAAGAGACCCAGTACTTC
- | TRBJ2-1 | - | TRBV10-3 | CAIRNQGSWGNEQFF | TGTGCCATCAGGAATCAGGGGAGCTGGGGGAATGAGCAGTTCTTC
- | TRBJ1-1 | - | TRBV7-2 | CASSLGGSNTEAFF | TGTGCCAGCAGCTTAGGGGGATCGAACACTGAAGCTTTCTTT
- | TRBJ2-7 | - | TRBV9 | CASSVGVRGDGYEQYF | TGTGCCAGCAGCGTAGGAGTGAGGGGAGACGGATACGAGCAGTACTTC
once | TRBJ2-3 | - | TRBV9 | CASSAEMTDTQYF | TGTGCCAGCAGCGCAGAGATGACAGATACGCAGTATTTT
- | TRBJ1-5 | - | TRBV21-1 | CASPPGDFYSNQPQHF | TGTGCCAGCCCTCCGGGGGACTTTTATAGCAATCAGCCCCAGCATTTT
- | TRBJ1-1 | TRBD1 | TRBV7-2 | CASRMTGANTEAFF | TGTGCCAGCAGAATGACAGGGGCGAACACTGAAGCTTTCTTT
- | TRBJ1-1 | TRBD1 | TRBV19 | CASKQGVSTEAFF | TGTGCCAGCAAACAGGGGGTATCCACTGAAGCTTTCTTT